Given below is one TCR beta chain in context. Clones were read by immunoSEQ multiplex PCR, and TCRdb kept only the in-frame ones, dropping some. The table includes 150,000 to 200,000 clones, 84% detected once. The sample comes from a study of blood T cell repertoires in COVID-19. V gave up 5 bases and J gave up 0 bases; unmatched junction bases: 3. Looked up from germline, CDR1 is MNHNY and CDR2 is SVGAGI (reference sequence). This CDR3 has 16 residues. This sequence was found in a young woman who had been exposed to COVID-19. Sequencing input: PBMCs or T cells enriched from blood (not recorded which). V and J are TRBV6-6 and TRBJ2-1, with TRBD2 matching over 11 bases. CDR3 nucleotides: TGTGCCAGCAGTCCCACTAGCGGGGGCTCCTACAATGAGCAGTTCTTC. The encoded protein is CASSPTSGGSYNEQFF.